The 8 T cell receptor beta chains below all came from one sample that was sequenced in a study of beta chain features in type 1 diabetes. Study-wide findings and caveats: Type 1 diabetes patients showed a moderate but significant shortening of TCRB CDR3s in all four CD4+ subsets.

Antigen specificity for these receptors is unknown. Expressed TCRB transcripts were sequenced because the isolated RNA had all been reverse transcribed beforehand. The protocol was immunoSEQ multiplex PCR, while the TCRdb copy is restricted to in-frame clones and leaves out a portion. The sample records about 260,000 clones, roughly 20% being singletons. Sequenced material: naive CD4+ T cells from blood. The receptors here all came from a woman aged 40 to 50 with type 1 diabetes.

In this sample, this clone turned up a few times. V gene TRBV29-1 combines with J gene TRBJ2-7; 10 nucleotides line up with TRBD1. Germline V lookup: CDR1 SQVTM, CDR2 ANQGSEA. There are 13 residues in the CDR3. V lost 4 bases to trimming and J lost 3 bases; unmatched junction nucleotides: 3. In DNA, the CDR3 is TGCAGCGTTGCCTGGACAGGGGGCTACGAGCAGTACTTC. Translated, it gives CSVAWTGGYEQYF.

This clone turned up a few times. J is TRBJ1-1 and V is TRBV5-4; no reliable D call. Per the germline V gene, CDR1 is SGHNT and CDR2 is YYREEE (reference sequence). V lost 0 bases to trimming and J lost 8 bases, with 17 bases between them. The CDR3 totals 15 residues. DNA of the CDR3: TGTGCCAGCAGCTTGGACCCAGGAGGGTCCTCAGAAGCTTTCTTT. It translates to CASSLDPGGSSEAFF.

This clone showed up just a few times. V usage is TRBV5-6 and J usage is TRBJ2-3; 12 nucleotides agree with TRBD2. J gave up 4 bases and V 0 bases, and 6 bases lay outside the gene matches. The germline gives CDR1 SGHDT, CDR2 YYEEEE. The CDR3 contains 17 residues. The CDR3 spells CASSLGLAGAGSDTQYF. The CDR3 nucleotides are TGTGCCAGCAGCTTGGGACTAGCGGGAGCAGGGTCAGATACGCAGTATTTT.

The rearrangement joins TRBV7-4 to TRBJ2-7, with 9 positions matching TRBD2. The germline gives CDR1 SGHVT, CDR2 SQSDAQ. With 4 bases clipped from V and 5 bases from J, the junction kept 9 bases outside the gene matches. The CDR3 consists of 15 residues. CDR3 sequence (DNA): TGTGCCAGCAGCTGCTTAGCGGGAGTCGTCGACGAGCAGTACTTC. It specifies CASSCLAGVVDEQYF.

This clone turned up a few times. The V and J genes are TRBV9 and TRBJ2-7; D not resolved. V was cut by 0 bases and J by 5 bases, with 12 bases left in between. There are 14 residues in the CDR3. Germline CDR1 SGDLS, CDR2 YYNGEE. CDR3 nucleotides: TGTGCCAGCAGCGTAGATCTCGTAGCCCACGAGCAGTACTTC. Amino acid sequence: CASSVDLVAHEQYF.

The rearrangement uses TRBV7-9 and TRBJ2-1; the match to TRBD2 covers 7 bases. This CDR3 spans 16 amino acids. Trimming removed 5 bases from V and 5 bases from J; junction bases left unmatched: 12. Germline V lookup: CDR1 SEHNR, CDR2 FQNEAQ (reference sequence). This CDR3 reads CASSRGVLTPHNEQFF. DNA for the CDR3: TGTGCCAGCAGCCGGGGGGTCCTTACCCCGCACAATGAGCAGTTCTTC.

The CDR3 sequence is CASSHSGLGHYEQYF. CDR3 DNA sequence: TGTGCCAGCAGCCACTCTGGGCTGGGGCACTACGAGCAGTACTTC. This chain connects TRBV7-9 to TRBJ2-7; a possible D gene is TRBD1 (5 bases). Germline V gene lookup returns CDR1 SEHNR and CDR2 FQNEAQ (reference sequence). Trimming left V 5 bases short and J 3 bases short, with 17 bases between. This CDR3 contains 15 residues.

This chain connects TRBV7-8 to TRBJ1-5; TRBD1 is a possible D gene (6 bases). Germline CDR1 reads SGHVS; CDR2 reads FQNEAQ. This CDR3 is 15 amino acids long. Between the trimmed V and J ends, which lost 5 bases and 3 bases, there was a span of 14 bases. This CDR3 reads CASSHGTWINQPQHF. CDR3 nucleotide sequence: TGTGCCAGCAGCCACGGGACATGGATCAATCAGCCCCAGCATTTT.